Presented here are 10 T cell receptor beta chains from one specimen sequenced in a study of T cells in Graves' hyperthyroidism and ophthalmopathy. RNA transcripts yielded amplified TCR beta CDR3 regions. TCR CDR3 underwent first-round RT-PCR with the HTBI primer set. TCRdb reanalysed the multiplex PCR reads using MiXCR and keeps one entry per CDR3 protein. The sample includes about 420,000 distinct CDR3 sequences, 15% to 18% of them seen just once. The sample consisted of blood. These receptors all come from a woman aged 18-29 years with Graves' hyperthyroidism.

This chain connects TRBV4-1 to TRBJ2-7; TRBD1 agrees at 10 bases. V shed 4 bases and J 4 bases; nucleotides not matched to a gene: 7. Germline V lookup: CDR1 MGHRA, CDR2 YSYEKL. CDR3 length: 15 residues. The CDR3, as DNA: TGCGCCAGCAGCCTAAAAGGGACAGGGGAATACGAGCAGTACTTC. This translates into CASSLKGTGEYEQYF.

This clonotype was seen ten or more times. V gene TRBV15 combines with J gene TRBJ2-2; tentative D call: TRBD2 (6 bases). The CDR3 is 16 amino acids. The germline V and J ends were trimmed by 0 bases and 0 bases, with 8 bases remaining between them. Germline V gene data show CDR1 as LNHNV and CDR2 as YYDKDF (reference sequence). The CDR3 region has the DNA TGTGCCACCAGCAGAGACGGAGGGGCGAACACCGGGGAGCTGTTTTTT. This gives the protein CATSRDGGANTGELFF.

This clonotype occurred many times. The gene calls are TRBV29-1 and TRBJ2-2, with TRBD1 matching over 9 bases. The length of the CDR3 is 15 residues. Germline V gene data show CDR1 as SQVTM and CDR2 as ANQGSEA. The junction had 12 bases not matched to a gene; V was cut back by 6 bases and J by 7 bases. The CDR3 DNA follows: TGCAGCGTGGCTTGGCTGGACAGGGGAAACGGGGAGCTGTTTTTT. Amino acid sequence: CSVAWLDRGNGELFF.

This clonotype was observed a handful of times. The chain carries TRBV7-9 and TRBJ2-3; 7 bases match TRBD1. Germline CDR1 and CDR2: SEHNR and FQNEAQ (reference sequence). Trimming took 11 bases from V and 3 from J; bases not matched to a gene: 5. The CDR3 totals 12 residues. CDR3 sequence: CARQGLTDTQYF. The CDR3 nucleotides are TGTGCCCGACAGGGTTTGACAGATACGCAGTATTTT.

In this sample, this clonotype turned up once. The chain recombines TRBV7-9 with TRBJ1-4; 9 nucleotides agree with TRBD1. Germline trimming cut 1 base from V and 8 bases from J; bases unmatched to any gene: 8. CDR1 SEHNR and CDR2 FQNEAQ come from the germline V gene (reference sequence). The CDR3 is 16 amino acids. The CDR3 DNA reads as TGTGCCAGCAGCTTAGGATGGGACAGGGTCGACGAAAAACTGTTTTTT. This encodes CASSLGWDRVDEKLFF.

This clonotype was counted at least ten times. DNA for the CDR3: TGTGCCAGTGGAGGAGTCGGTCCCAACTATGGCTACACCTTC. It is translated as CASGGVGPNYGYTF. The chain combines TRBV27 with TRBJ1-2; D is unclear. Germline V gives CDR1 MNHEY, CDR2 SMNVEV (reference sequence). This CDR3 has 14 amino acids. Trimming removed 9 bases at V and 2 bases at J, with 16 bases between.

This clonotype has ten or more counts. The chain couples TRBV12-3 or TRBV12-4 to TRBJ2-1, with D uncertain. The CDR3 extends over 14 amino acids. Trimming cost V 7 bases and J 3 bases, with 13 bases left between them. The CDR3 is CASTWTVDYNEQFF. The CDR3 DNA reads as TGTGCCAGCACCTGGACGGTGGACTACAATGAGCAGTTCTTC.

CDR3 in amino acids: CASSDTGAGGPQETQYF. The CDR3 DNA sequence: TGTGCCAGCAGCGACACAGGGGCGGGGGGGCCTCAAGAGACCCAGTACTTC. This rearrangement joins TRBV3-1 to TRBJ2-5, with 9 positions matching TRBD2. Trimming cost V 5 bases and J 2 bases; bases outside gene matches: 12. Germline loops: CDR1 LGHDT, CDR2 YNNKEL (reference sequence). CDR3 size: 17 residues.

This clonotype was picked up many times. The chain combines TRBV7-9 with TRBJ2-5; 7 positions match TRBD2. The V and J ends lost 1 base and 2 bases, in that order; junction bases with no gene match: 4. CDR1 and CDR2 from the germline V gene are SEHNR and FQNEAQ (reference sequence). This CDR3 spans 15 amino acids. As DNA, the CDR3 is TGTGCCAGCAGCTTAGTAGCGGGCCAACAAGAGACCCAGTACTTC. Translation: CASSLVAGQQETQYF.

This clonotype showed up many times. One end of the junction fails to match germline, which may point to a read error. This rearrangement joins TRBV2 to TRBJ2-1; a weak D match, TRBD2 (6 bases). The CDR3 is 14 amino acids. Germline assignment: CDR1 SNHLY and CDR2 FYNNEI. The CDR3 nucleotides are TGTGCCTGCAGTGAAACGGGACTGGCAGATGAGCAGTTCTTC. Its protein is CACSETGLADEQFF.